The present TCR beta chain was sequenced within a study of cytomegalovirus exposure and HLA in healthy donors. Regarding the study as a whole: CMV serostatus was the only recorded immune exposure for donors. An apparent linkage of common viral pathogens to several of the most significant clusters emerged in a later analysis.

Use of 60 Vbeta and 13 Jbeta primers characterized the PCR. TCRdb's table, derived via immunoSEQ multiplex PCR, lists solely in-frame clones and lacks some. The repertoire holds 90,000 to 120,000 clones, with around three quarters as singletons. The CDR3 covers 14 residues. Trimming cost V 0 bases and J 7 bases, with 13 bases left between them. CDR1 GTSNPN and CDR2 SVGIG come from the germline V gene (reference sequence). Remarks on this clone: Its antigen is not known.

The chain combines TRBV30 with TRBJ1-5; no definite D call. Source material: PBMCs. The sequence was obtained from a woman aged 50 to 65 in good health and CMV-seropositive. CDR3 amino acids: CAWSVGRGGQPQHF. The CDR3 DNA sequence: TGTGCCTGGAGTGTTGGGCGGGGAGGACAGCCCCAGCATTTT.